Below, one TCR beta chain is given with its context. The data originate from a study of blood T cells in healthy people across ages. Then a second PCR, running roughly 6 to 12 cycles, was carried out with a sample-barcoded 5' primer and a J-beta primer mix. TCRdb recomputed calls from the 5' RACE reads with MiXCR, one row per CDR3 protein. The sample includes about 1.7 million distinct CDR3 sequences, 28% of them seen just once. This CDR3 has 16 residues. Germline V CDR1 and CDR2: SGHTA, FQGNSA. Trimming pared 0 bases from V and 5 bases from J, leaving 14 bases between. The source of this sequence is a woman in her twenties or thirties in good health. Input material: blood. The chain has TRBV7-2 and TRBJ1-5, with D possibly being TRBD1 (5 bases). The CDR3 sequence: CASSLARPGQYQPQHF. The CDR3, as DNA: TGTGCCAGCAGCTTAGCGCGGCCAGGGCAGTATCAGCCCCAGCATTTT.